These 27 T cell receptor beta chains originate from one sample sequenced in a study of T cells in Graves' hyperthyroidism and ophthalmopathy. Template material for amplifying TCR beta CDR3 regions consisted of RNA transcripts. RT-PCR in the first round (using the HTBI primer set) targeted the TCR CDR3. One entry per CDR3 protein results from TCRdb running MiXCR on the multiplex PCR reads. In the table there are 500,000 to 650,000 distinct CDR3 sequences, around 15% of which are singletons. Sequenced material: blood. These receptors were taken from a woman aged 40 to 50 with Graves' hyperthyroidism.

The gene calls are TRBV4-2 and TRBJ2-7, with 10 bases matching TRBD2. With V trimmed by 0 bases and J by 4 bases, 3 bases remained unmatched. The CDR3 is made up of 15 amino acids. Looked up from germline, CDR1 is LGHNA and CDR2 is YNFKEQ. CDR3 sequence reads: CASSQETGLAYEQYF. The CDR3 DNA follows: TGTGCCAGCAGCCAAGAGACGGGACTAGCGTACGAGCAGTACTTC.

At least ten counts were recorded for this clonotype. This chain connects TRBV12-3 or TRBV12-4 to TRBJ2-7; a possible D gene is TRBD1 (5 bases). Trimming stripped 0 bases from V and 3 bases from J, with 9 bases between. The CDR3 has 14 residues. In DNA, the CDR3 is TGTGCCAGCAGTTTAGCGGGGCCTAACTACGAGCAGTACTTC. This gives the protein CASSLAGPNYEQYF.

A few counts support this clonotype. Here the CDR3 reads CSANAPNTGELFF. The CDR3 DNA sequence: TGCAGTGCTAACGCGCCGAACACCGGGGAGCTGTTTTTT. The chain couples TRBV20-1 to TRBJ2-2; D unresolved. The germline CDR1 and CDR2 sequences are DFQATT and SNEGSKA (reference sequence). The V and J ends lost 4 bases and 0 bases respectively, with 6 bases between them. CDR3 length equals 13 residues.

This clonotype has ten or more counts. This sequence joins TRBV29-1 and TRBJ2-7, with D unclear. From germline, CDR1 is SQVTM and CDR2 ANQGSEA. CDR3 size: 10 residues. Trimming removed 4 bases from V and 5 bases from J, with 6 bases in between. The CDR3 loop reads CSVGGDEQYF. DNA for the CDR3: TGCAGCGTTGGTGGGGACGAGCAGTACTTC.

This clonotype has just one count. A much larger clone is a single base away; this may be a read error. V gene TRBV27 combines with J gene TRBJ2-5; the D gene is possibly TRBD1 (6 bases). Germline CDR1 is MNHEY and CDR2 is SMNVEV (reference sequence). V lost 6 bases, J lost 0 bases, and 14 bases lay in between. The CDR3 has 15 residues. The CDR3 DNA sequence: TGTGCCAGCAGCAGTCTCCGGGACAACCAAGAGACCCAGTACTTC. It encodes CASSSLRDNQETQYF.

This clonotype was counted at least ten times. The junction shows a germline mismatch at one end, possibly a read error. The V gene is TRBV5-1, the J gene TRBJ1-1; D gene uncertain. The CDR3 is made up of 14 amino acids. CDR1 is SGHRS, CDR2 YFSETQ, per germline. CDR3 coding DNA: TGCGCCAGCAGCTTGGGAATTTCGAACGCTGAAGCTTTCTTT. Translated: CASSLGISNAEAFF.

The V call is TRBV6-2 or TRBV6-3, the J call TRBJ2-1; D may be TRBD2 (5 bases). The germline gives CDR1 MNHEY, CDR2 SVGEGT. The CDR3 runs 15 residues. Trimming pared 8 bases from V and 9 bases from J, leaving 23 bases between. CDR3 protein: CASSEAVAMGSEQFF. CDR3 nucleotides: TGTGCCAGCTCGGAGGCCGTAGCTATGGGGAGTGAGCAGTTCTTC.

This clonotype was seen repeatedly, ten times or more. This chain uses TRBV12-3 or TRBV12-4 with TRBJ2-3, with 11 bases that match TRBD2. This CDR3 is built from 19 residues. V was pared by 4 bases and J by 1 base, with 13 bases of the junction left unmatched. The CDR3: CASSSEGSGRALGTDTQYF. CDR3 in DNA: TGTGCCAGCAGTTCCGAGGGTAGCGGGAGGGCCCTGGGCACAGATACGCAGTATTTT.

The chain is built from TRBV5-1 and TRBJ2-3; the D is unclear. The CDR3 is made up of 15 amino acids. Trimming cost V 0 bases and J 0 bases, with 8 bases left between them. The germline V gene has CDR1 SGHRS and CDR2 YFSETQ. The CDR3: CASSLAWGSTDTQYF. CDR3 in DNA: TGCGCCAGCAGCTTGGCATGGGGTAGCACAGATACGCAGTATTTT.

This CDR3 reads CASSPRTSAPSTDTQYF. In nucleotides, the CDR3 is TGTGCCAGCAGCCCCCGGACTAGCGCGCCTAGCACAGATACGCAGTATTTT. The chain links TRBV9 to TRBJ2-3; 9 nucleotides line up with TRBD2. CDR1 is SGDLS and CDR2 is YYNGEE in the germline V gene. This CDR3 is 17 amino acids long. V trimming: 4 bases; J trimming: 0 bases; junction bases outside the gene matches: 9.

This clonotype was picked up a small number of times. The genes are TRBV9 and TRBJ2-1; 9 bases line up with TRBD2. This CDR3 is 17 amino acids long. V shed 0 bases and J 6 bases; nucleotides not matched to a gene: 10. The V gene's germline CDR1 is SGDLS and CDR2 YYNGEE. DNA of the CDR3: TGTGCCAGCAGCGTAGAGATGGGACTAGCAGCTGGCAATGAGCAGTTCTTC. Translated: CASSVEMGLAAGNEQFF.

This clonotype was seen more than once but under ten times. The chain has TRBV27 and TRBJ2-7; weak D call: TRBD2 (6 bases). V was pared by 7 bases and J by 7 bases, with 17 bases between. Germline V CDR1 and CDR2: MNHEY, SMNVEV (reference sequence). This CDR3 has 13 amino acids. As DNA, the CDR3 is TGTGCCAGCAATCCGGGAGCCGGTGGAGAGCAGTACTTC. It encodes CASNPGAGGEQYF.

This clonotype turned up a few times. The V call is TRBV27, the J call TRBJ1-5; perhaps TRBD1 as D (5 bases). Trimming shortened V by 6 bases and J by 5 bases, and 14 bases separated the two germline ends. This CDR3 is 14 amino acids long. Germline CDR1 is MNHEY and CDR2 is SMNVEV (reference sequence). In DNA form, the CDR3 reads TGTGCCAGCAGACGGGACCTGGGGGATCAGCCCCAGCATTTT. This codes for CASRRDLGDQPQHF.

This clonotype has ten or more counts. J is TRBJ2-1 and V is TRBV5-1, with 10 positions matching TRBD2. The CDR3 runs to 16 residues. The V gene's germline CDR1 is SGHRS and CDR2 YFSETQ. V trimming: 5 bases; J trimming: 7 bases; junction bases outside the gene matches: 12. The CDR3, as DNA: TGCGCCAGCAGACCGCTAGCGGGAGAATCTAGGAATGAGCAGTTCTTC. This translates into CASRPLAGESRNEQFF.

This clonotype came up many times. V usage is TRBV18 and J usage is TRBJ1-1, with D possibly matching TRBD1 (6 bases). Germline V lookup: CDR1 KGHSH, CDR2 LQKENI. Trimming removed 3 bases at V and 5 bases at J, with 10 bases between. This CDR3 comprises 13 residues. CDR3 loop: CASSPGQKTEAFF. The CDR3 DNA is TGTGCCAGCTCACCGGGACAAAAGACTGAAGCTTTCTTT.

This clonotype was seen ten or more times. This chain joins TRBV12-5 and TRBJ2-1, with a weak D call TRBD2 (6 bases). CDR3 size: 16 residues. Germline V CDR1 and CDR2: LGHNT, FRNRAP. V was clipped by 6 bases and J by 0 bases, with 15 bases between them. The CDR3 DNA sequence: TGTGCTAGTGGCCGGCGGGACCGAAGCTCCTACAATGAGCAGTTCTTC. It specifies CASGRRDRSSYNEQFF.

This clonotype appeared many times. The J gene is TRBJ1-1, the V gene TRBV28, with a possible D match to TRBD1 (6 bases). V was clipped by 5 bases and J by 0 bases, with 13 bases between them. This CDR3 region has 15 residues. CDR1 MDHEN and CDR2 SYDVKM come from the germline V gene. The CDR3 here is CASSLQQGMNTEAFF. The CDR3, as DNA: TGTGCCAGCAGTCTGCAACAGGGTATGAACACTGAAGCTTTCTTT.

Only a few counts were recorded for this clonotype. This rearrangement joins TRBV9 to TRBJ1-3; 7 nucleotides match TRBD1. Germline-derived CDR1 and CDR2 are SGDLS and YYNGEE. V dropped 0 bases and J dropped 4; count of bases not matched to a gene: 7. The CDR3 runs 16 residues. CDR3 in amino acids: CASSVEGGQVGNTIYF. The CDR3 DNA reads TGTGCCAGCAGCGTAGAAGGTGGACAGGTGGGAAACACCATATATTTT.

This clonotype was counted only a few times. The rearrangement links TRBV13 to TRBJ1-1, with TRBD1 as a possible D gene (6 bases). Germline V gene data show CDR1 as PRHDT and CDR2 as FYEKMQ (reference sequence). V lost 5 bases and J 1 base, leaving 17 bases between the germline ends. The CDR3 consists of 16 residues. As DNA, the CDR3 is TGTGCCAGCAGCCCTCGGGGGGGCAGTTCGAACACTGAAGCTTTCTTT. It is translated as CASSPRGGSSNTEAFF.

This clonotype has ten or more counts. The rearrangement joins TRBV2 to TRBJ2-1, with TRBD2 identical over 16 bases. Germline loops: CDR1 SNHLY, CDR2 FYNNEI. The CDR3 length is 19 residues. Trimming at V came to 7 bases and at J to 0 bases, leaving 9 bases not matched to a gene. CDR3 sequence: CASNRAGTSGRGSYNEQFF. Written as DNA, the CDR3 is TGTGCCAGCAATAGGGCCGGGACTAGCGGGAGGGGCTCCTACAATGAGCAGTTCTTC.

This clonotype was recorded at least ten times. V usage is TRBV2 and J usage is TRBJ1-1, with D perhaps matching TRBD1 (6 bases). CDR1 and CDR2 from the germline V gene are SNHLY and FYNNEI. The CDR3 covers 14 residues. The V end lost 3 bases, the J end lost 1 base, and 9 bases lay between the germline ends. CDR3 region: CASSDLGGNTEAFF. CDR3 nucleotides: TGTGCCAGCAGTGACTTAGGGGGGAACACTGAAGCTTTCTTT. The whole variable domain, filled in from reference TRBV2 and TRBJ1-1, reads EPEVTQTPSHQVTQMGQEVILRCVPISNHLYFYWYRQILGQKVEFLVSFYNNEISEKSEIFDDQFSVERPDGSNFTLKIRSTKLEDSAMYFCASSDLGGNTEAFFGQGTRLTVV.

This clonotype was found a few times. CDR3 sequence (DNA): TGTGCCAGTAGTACGATCGGGACACATAGCAATCAGCCCCAGCATTTT. Protein: CASSTIGTHSNQPQHF. This rearrangement joins TRBV19 to TRBJ1-5; the D gene is possibly TRBD1 (6 bases). Germline V gene data show CDR1 as LNHDA and CDR2 as SQIVND (reference sequence). With 4 bases removed from V and 0 bases from J, the gap between germline ends came to 13 bases. The length of the CDR3 is 16 residues.

This clonotype was counted a few times. The genes are TRBV29-1 and TRBJ2-6; unclear D gene. Germline CDR1 SQVTM, CDR2 ANQGSEA. Trimming cost V 6 bases and J 1 base, with 7 bases left between them. The CDR3 has 13 amino acids. The CDR3 protein is CSVLDSGANVLTF. CDR3 nucleotides: TGCAGCGTACTGGATTCTGGGGCCAACGTCCTGACTTTC. Full variable domain (outside the CDR3, taken from reference TRBV29-1 and TRBJ2-6): SAVISQKPSRDICQRGTSLTIQCQVDSQVTMMFWYRQQPGQSLTLIATANQGSEATYESGFVIDKFPISRPNLTFSTLTVSNMSPEDSSIYLCSVLDSGANVLTFGAGSRLTVL.

This clonotype was seen at least ten times. The rearrangement links TRBV11-2 to TRBJ2-6, with 7 bases lining up with TRBD1. Germline loops: CDR1 SGHAT, CDR2 FQNNGV. The junction had 6 bases not matched to a gene; V was cut back by 1 base and J by 0 bases. The CDR3 length is 18 residues. The CDR3 here is CASSLGDSLFSGANVLTF. As DNA, the CDR3 is TGTGCCAGCAGCTTAGGGGACAGCCTTTTCTCTGGGGCCAACGTCCTGACTTTC. Together with reference TRBV11-2 and TRBJ2-6, the CDR3 gives the full variable domain: EAGVAQSPRYKIIEKRQSVAFWCNPISGHATLYWYQQILGQGPKLLIQFQNNGVVDDSQLPKDRFSAERLKGVDSTLKIQPAKLEDSAVYLCASSLGDSLFSGANVLTFGAGSRLTVL.

The sample holds many counts of this clonotype. The chain carries TRBV6-1 and TRBJ2-1; 9 bases align to TRBD2. The V and J ends lost 8 bases and 9 bases, in that order; junction bases with no gene match: 8. Germline-derived CDR1 and CDR2 are MNHNS and SASEGT. The CDR3 is 13 residues long. The CDR3 DNA follows: TGTGCCAGCCGGGGTAGCGGGAGCGGTGAGCAGTTCTTC. Translated: CASRGSGSGEQFF.

The gene calls are TRBV25-1 and TRBJ2-5, with 8 positions matching TRBD2. This CDR3 region has 15 residues. In germline, CDR1 is MGHDK, CDR2 SYGVNS. V trimming: 5 bases; J trimming: 5 bases; junction bases outside the gene matches: 10. The CDR3 loop reads CASSRSGRARETQYF. For the CDR3, the DNA is TGTGCCAGCAGTCGGTCCGGGAGGGCCAGGGAGACCCAGTACTTC.

This clonotype has at least ten counts. The chain joins TRBV30 to TRBJ2-7; D could derive from TRBD1 or TRBD2 (6 bases each). This CDR3 comprises 13 residues. Between the trimmed V and J ends, which lost 0 bases and 2 bases, there was a span of 8 bases. Germline CDR1 reads GTSNPN; CDR2 reads SVGIG (reference sequence). The CDR3 bases are TGTGCCTGGAGTGTAGGGGGGCCCTACGAGCAGTACTTC. This sequence encodes CAWSVGGPYEQYF.